This T cell receptor (beta chain) appears in the sequencing data of a study of T cell responses to AZD1222 COVID-19 vaccine. Background on the study: The study pooled second doses at about 4 or about 12 weeks. Study findings and constraints: Without day 14 samples, only post-peak T cell repertoires were studied. Close to half of all spike-specific TCRs reportedly target regions of the variants that are unmutated.

For this clone: The antigen is unknown.

Libraries were prepared by immunoSEQ multiplex PCR; TCRdb keeps only in-frame clonotypes and omits some of them. The sample yields 130,000 or so clones, 89% seen once. There are 16 residues in the CDR3. Per the germline V gene, CDR1 is MNHEY and CDR2 is SMNVEV (reference sequence). Trimming took 6 bases from V and 1 from J, leaving 17 bases between them. The chain carries TRBV27 and TRBJ2-3; D is possibly TRBD2 (6 bases). This clonotype originated in an adult in good health. The source was peripheral blood, collected on day 0 of AZD1222 vaccination. The CDR3 nucleotides are TGTGCCAGCAGCCTCAAAGCGGGCTTTGGCACAGATACGCAGTATTTT. Translating gives CASSLKAGFGTDTQYF.